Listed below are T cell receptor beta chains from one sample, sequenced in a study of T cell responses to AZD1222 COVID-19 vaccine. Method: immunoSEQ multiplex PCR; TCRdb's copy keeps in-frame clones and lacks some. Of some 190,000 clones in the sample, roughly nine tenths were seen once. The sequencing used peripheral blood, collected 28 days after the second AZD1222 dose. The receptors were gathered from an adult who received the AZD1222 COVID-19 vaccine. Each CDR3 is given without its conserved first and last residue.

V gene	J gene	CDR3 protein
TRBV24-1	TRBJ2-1	ATSSAGINNEQF
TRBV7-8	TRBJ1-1	ASSLLGRMNTEAF
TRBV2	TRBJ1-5	ASKGEAQPQH
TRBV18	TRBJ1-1	ASSPRTLKGWYTEAF
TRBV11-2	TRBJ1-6	ASSLFIRAVDSPLH
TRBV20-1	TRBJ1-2	SASSANYGYT
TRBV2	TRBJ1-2	ASKRGGTVPVGYGYT
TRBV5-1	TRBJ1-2	ASAFSDRISGYT
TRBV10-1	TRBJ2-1	ASSDSGGAMEEQF
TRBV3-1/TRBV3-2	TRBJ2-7	ASSQNLGYEQY
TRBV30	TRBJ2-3	AWSISLARTDTQY
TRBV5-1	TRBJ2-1	ASGRDYSYNEQF
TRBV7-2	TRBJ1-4	ASTGTGVGKMEKLF
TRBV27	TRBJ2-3	ASSFSGGPGDTQY
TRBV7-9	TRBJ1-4	ASSLVARGEKLF
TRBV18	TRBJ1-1	ASSPDLGANTEAF
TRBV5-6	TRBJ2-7	ASSSWTSGRPSRYYEQY
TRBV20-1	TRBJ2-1	SARDYREF
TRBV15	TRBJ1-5	ATSRLVTIYSNQPQH
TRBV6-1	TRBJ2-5	ASSDDQRWYQETQY
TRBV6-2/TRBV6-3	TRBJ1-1	ASSGRMNTEAF
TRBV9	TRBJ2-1	ASSVSRESGDNEQF
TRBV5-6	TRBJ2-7	ASSGDRNYEQY
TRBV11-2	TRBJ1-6	ASSQRGGNSPLH
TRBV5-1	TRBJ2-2	ASSLGLSRGVIGELF
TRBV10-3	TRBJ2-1	AISESPAVSYNEQF
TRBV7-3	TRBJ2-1	ASSLKGPGAYFEQF
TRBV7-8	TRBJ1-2	ASSIGTGIYGYT
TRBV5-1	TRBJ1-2	ASSLGRDYGYT
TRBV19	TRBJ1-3	ASHRSTSGNTIY
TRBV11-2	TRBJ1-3	ASTRGEFSGNTIY
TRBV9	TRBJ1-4	ASSPGGRFPTNEKLF
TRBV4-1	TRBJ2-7	ASSQYLDYEQY
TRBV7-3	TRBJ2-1	ASSSGLAGSEQF